The 26 T cell receptor beta chains below come from one sample, sequenced in a study of blood T cell repertoires in COVID-19. Profiling relied on immunoSEQ multiplex PCR, and the TCRdb table lists in-frame clones only, not all of them. In the table there are some 48,000 clones, about nine tenths of which are singletons. Sequenced input: peripheral blood. These receptors all stem from a woman aged 80 or over with acute or convalescent COVID-19.

CDR3: CASSTILAGVYNEQFF. In DNA, the CDR3 is TGTGCCAGTAGTACTATACTAGCGGGGGTCTACAATGAGCAGTTCTTC. The chain recombines TRBV19 with TRBJ2-1, with 11 bases lining up with TRBD2. Germline CDR1 LNHDA, CDR2 SQIVND (reference sequence). This CDR3 region has 16 residues. V shed 4 bases, J shed 3 bases, and the junction held 5 bases outside the gene matches.

In this sample, this clone turned up once. The chain combines TRBV19 with TRBJ2-1; TRBD2 aligns across 13 bases. The junction had 11 bases not matched to a gene; V was cut back by 4 bases and J by 8 bases. This CDR3 has 17 residues. CDR1 is LNHDA and CDR2 is SQIVND in the germline V gene (reference sequence). This chain's CDR3 is CASSRRAGTSGADEQFF. The CDR3 DNA reads TGTGCCAGTAGTAGGCGCGCCGGGACTAGCGGGGCTGATGAGCAGTTCTTC.

The V call is TRBV10-1, the J call TRBJ2-7; no definite D call. The V gene's germline CDR1 is WNHNN and CDR2 SYGVQD (reference sequence). The V end was cut by 1 base, the J end by 2 bases, with 12 bases between. There are 15 residues in the CDR3. The CDR3 DNA reads TGCGCCAGCAGTGAGTATTCCAGGCCTCCCTACGAGCAGTACTTC. Translated: CASSEYSRPPYEQYF.

The chain joins TRBV6-5 to TRBJ1-5; no definite D call. V was pared by 0 bases and J by 7 bases, with 7 bases between. From germline, CDR1 is MNHEY and CDR2 SVGAGI. The CDR3 totals 13 residues. The CDR3 DNA sequence: TGTGCCAGCAGTTACTCGCCGGGGCAGCCCCAGCATTTT. Translation gives CASSYSPGQPQHF.

The chain employs TRBV18 and TRBJ2-7; no clear D gene. Trimming removed 1 base at V and 3 bases at J, with 7 bases between. This CDR3 has 13 amino acids. Germline values: CDR1 KGHSH, CDR2 LQKENI. CDR3 sequence (DNA): TGTGCCAGCTCACCACGCGAATTCTACGAGCAGTACGTC. This codes for CASSPREFYEQYV.

The chain combines TRBV30 with TRBJ1-2; TRBD1 matches at 7 bases. The CDR3 totals 15 residues. The ends lost 3 bases at V and 7 bases at J; junction bases unmatched: 14. CDR1 GTSNPN and CDR2 SVGIG come from the germline V gene (reference sequence). The CDR3 sequence is CAWSPKRQGIGGYTF. The DNA of the CDR3 is TGTGCCTGGAGCCCCAAACGACAGGGAATCGGTGGCTACACCTTC.

The CDR3, as DNA: TGTGCCAGTAGAGAGGGACTTTACAATGAGCAGTTCTTC. Protein: CASREGLYNEQFF. The chain uses TRBV19 and TRBJ2-1, with a weak D call TRBD2 (6 bases). The CDR3 is made up of 13 amino acids. CDR1 is LNHDA, CDR2 SQIVND, per germline (reference sequence). V lost 6 bases and J 4 bases, leaving 10 bases between the germline ends.

This chain connects TRBV5-8 to TRBJ1-4, with 10 bases lining up with TRBD1. The CDR3 is 15 residues long. The V gene end was trimmed by 3 bases and the J gene end by 6 bases; junction bases not matched to a gene: 5. Per the germline V gene, CDR1 is SGHTS and CDR2 is YDEGEE. The CDR3 DNA reads TGTGCCAGCAGCTCCCACGGGACAGGGGATGAAAAACTGTTTTTT. Protein: CASSSHGTGDEKLFF.

This chain joins TRBV3-1 (or the pseudogene TRBV3-2) and TRBJ1-2, with TRBD1 matching 9 bases. V shed 4 bases, J shed 6 bases, and the junction held 3 bases outside the gene matches. There are 13 residues in the CDR3. Germline V gene lookup returns CDR1 LGHDT and CDR2 YNNKEL (reference sequence). The CDR3 protein is CASSPRDRDGYTF. The CDR3 region has the DNA TGTGCCAGCAGCCCCCGGGACAGGGATGGCTACACCTTC.

This clone has just a few counts. The gene calls are TRBV29-1 and TRBJ2-5; no clear D gene. V dropped 0 bases and J dropped 0 bases, with 8 bases sitting between them. CDR1 and CDR2 (germline): SQVTM, ANQGSEA. CDR3 length: 14 residues. The CDR3 sequence is CSVEDPRYQETQYF. The DNA of the CDR3 is TGCAGCGTTGAAGACCCACGGTACCAAGAGACCCAGTACTTC.

This chain links TRBV29-1 with TRBJ1-4, with a tentative D call TRBD1 (5 bases). The V end was cut by 2 bases, the J end by 7 bases, with 11 bases between. This CDR3 is built from 13 residues. Looked up from germline, CDR1 is SQVTM and CDR2 is ANQGSEA. The CDR3 protein is CSVERGYAEKLFF. CDR3 DNA: TGCAGCGTTGAACGGGGGTACGCTGAAAAACTGTTTTTT.

The V gene is TRBV6-5, the J gene TRBJ2-7, with 9 bases aligning to TRBD1. The CDR3 is 14 residues long. With 7 bases clipped from V and 4 bases from J, the junction kept 8 bases outside the gene matches. Germline V gene data show CDR1 as MNHEY and CDR2 as SVGAGI. CDR3 residues: CASMRGQGGYEQYV. The CDR3 DNA sequence: TGTGCCAGCATGCGGGGACAGGGAGGTTACGAGCAGTACGTC.

The chain couples TRBV6-1 to TRBJ2-5; 11 nucleotides line up with TRBD1. V was pared by 3 bases and J by 6 bases, with 6 bases of the junction left unmatched. The CDR3 has 15 residues. From germline, CDR1 is MNHNS and CDR2 SASEGT. The CDR3 sequence is CASSEVDRGPKTQYF. CDR3 nucleotides: TGTGCCAGCAGTGAGGTGGACAGGGGGCCGAAGACCCAGTACTTC.

This clone has just a few counts. The chain is built from TRBV14 and TRBJ1-2; 7 bases are a match to TRBD1. Per germline, CDR1 SGHDN and CDR2 FVKESK. This CDR3 comprises 12 residues. Losses at the gene ends were 5 bases for V and 11 bases for J; bases not matched to a gene: 8. The CDR3 nucleotides are TGTGCCAGCAGCTATGGGACAGTGGGTTACACCTTC. It encodes CASSYGTVGYTF.

V gene TRBV6-5 combines with J gene TRBJ2-5; the D gene is possibly TRBD2 (6 bases). Looked up from germline, CDR1 is MNHEY and CDR2 is SVGAGI. The CDR3 has 12 amino acids. V lost 9 bases and J 4 bases, leaving 12 bases between the germline ends. CDR3 region: CASSSGVETQYF. The CDR3 region has the DNA TGTGCCAGTTCCTCGGGGGTAGAGACCCAGTACTTC.

The chain links TRBV29-1 to TRBJ1-3; perhaps TRBD1 as D (6 bases). Germline values: CDR1 SQVTM, CDR2 ANQGSEA. The CDR3 length is 15 residues. V was pared by 2 bases and J by 0 bases, with 11 bases between. Here the CDR3 reads CSVEMGADSGNTIYF. The CDR3 region has the DNA TGCAGCGTTGAAATGGGGGCAGACTCTGGAAACACCATATATTTT.

J is TRBJ1-5 and V is TRBV27; 9 bases are shared with TRBD1. Germline values: CDR1 MNHEY, CDR2 SMNVEV (reference sequence). This CDR3 is 19 amino acids long. V shed 6 bases, J shed 3 bases, and the junction held 18 bases outside the gene matches. CDR3 nucleotide sequence: TGTGCCAGCAGCCCTTTATATGGGAGGACAGGGGCCCCCAATCAGCCCCAGCATTTT. This gives the protein CASSPLYGRTGAPNQPQHF.

Only one count was recorded for this clone. The rearrangement links TRBV28 to TRBJ1-1; 7 bases are a match to TRBD1. The CDR3 extends over 11 amino acids. CDR1 is MDHEN, CDR2 SYDVKM, per germline. V was pared by 7 bases and J by 10 bases, with 6 bases of the junction left unmatched. The CDR3 reads CASTQQGLAFF. CDR3 bases: TGTGCCAGCACTCAACAGGGGTTAGCTTTCTTT. The full variable domain, with the rest looked up from reference TRBV28 and TRBJ1-1, is DVKVTQSSRYLVKRTGEKVFLECVQDMDHENMFWYRQDPGLGLRLIYFSYDVKMKEKGDIPEGYSVSREKKERFSLILESASTNQTSMYLCASTQQGLAFFGQGTRLTVV.

V and J are TRBV7-8 and TRBJ1-1, with a weak D call TRBD1 (6 bases). V lost 6 bases to trimming and J lost 3 bases, with 17 bases between them. Germline loops: CDR1 SGHVS, CDR2 FQNEAQ. The CDR3 is 15 amino acids. CDR3 sequence: CASRPTGTRDTEAFF. CDR3 sequence (DNA): TGTGCCAGCAGACCCACCGGGACACGAGACACTGAAGCTTTCTTT.

The chain is built from TRBV2 and TRBJ2-1, with 9 bases matching TRBD2. The CDR3 consists of 14 residues. The V gene end was trimmed by 1 base and the J gene end by 8 bases; junction bases not matched to a gene: 3. Germline CDR1 is SNHLY and CDR2 is FYNNEI. This CDR3 reads CASSEGLAGYEQFF. The CDR3 nucleotides read TGTGCCAGCAGTGAAGGGCTAGCGGGGTATGAGCAGTTCTTC.

The chain couples TRBV6-5 to TRBJ2-7, with D perhaps matching TRBD2 (6 bases). The V and J ends lost 6 bases and 1 base respectively, with 16 bases between them. Germline V gene lookup returns CDR1 MNHEY and CDR2 SVGAGI. The CDR3 length is 15 residues. This chain's CDR3 is CASSLRGSTSYEQYF. As DNA, the CDR3 is TGTGCCAGCAGCCTCCGGGGGTCGACGTCCTACGAGCAGTACTTC.

This chain uses TRBV28 with TRBJ2-5; D is possibly TRBD1 (6 bases). V was trimmed by 5 bases and J by 4 bases, leaving 14 bases between them. This CDR3 has 14 residues. CDR1 is MDHEN and CDR2 is SYDVKM in the germline V gene. As DNA, the CDR3 is TGTGCCAGCAGTACGGACAGCCTCGGAGAGACCCAGTACTTC. This gives the protein CASSTDSLGETQYF.

A word on this clone: The junction departs from the called germline gene at one end, perhaps through a read error. The chain links TRBV4-1 to TRBJ1-2; D ambiguous. The CDR3 runs to 13 residues. Germline lookup yields CDR1 MGHRA and CDR2 YSYEKL. CDR3 nucleotides: TGCGCCAGCAGCCAAGACCCACTATCCAGCCTTAACTTC. Protein sequence: CASSQDPLSSLNF.

The chain recombines TRBV3-1 (or the pseudogene TRBV3-2) with TRBJ2-7; 9 nucleotides match TRBD2. The length of the CDR3 is 16 residues. Germline-derived CDR1 and CDR2 are LGHDT and YNNKEL (reference sequence). J was trimmed by 5 bases and V by 3 bases; bases with no gene match: 11. CDR3 amino acids: CASSHGYGGGANEQYV. The CDR3 DNA sequence: TGTGCCAGCAGCCATGGGTACGGCGGGGGGGCAAACGAGCAGTACGTC.

This clone has just a few counts. This chain links TRBV7-9 with TRBJ1-6, with a possible D match to TRBD1 (5 bases). Germline CDR1 is SEHNR and CDR2 is FQNEAQ (reference sequence). Trimming took 2 bases from V and 7 from J, leaving 12 bases between them. This CDR3 has 15 amino acids. Here the CDR3 reads CASSLSPDINSPLHF. In nucleotides, the CDR3 is TGTGCCAGCAGCTTATCCCCGGACATCAATTCACCCCTCCACTTT.

V gene TRBV11-3 combines with J gene TRBJ2-1, with 8 bases matching TRBD2. Per germline, CDR1 SGHNT and CDR2 YENEEA. V was clipped by 2 bases and J by 8 bases; unmatched bases: 8. The CDR3 sequence is 15 residues long. CDR3 amino acids: CASSLYGGGQDEQFF. The CDR3 DNA follows: TGTGCCAGCAGCTTATACGGGGGGGGCCAGGATGAGCAGTTCTTC.